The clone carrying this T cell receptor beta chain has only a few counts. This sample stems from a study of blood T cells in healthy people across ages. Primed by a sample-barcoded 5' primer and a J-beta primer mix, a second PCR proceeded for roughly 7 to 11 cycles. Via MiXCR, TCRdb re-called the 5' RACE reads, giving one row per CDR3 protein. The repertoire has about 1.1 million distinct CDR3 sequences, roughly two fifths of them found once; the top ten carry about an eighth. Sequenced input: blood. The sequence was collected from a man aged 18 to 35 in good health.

The CDR3 is CSARTGTSPRLFF. The CDR3 DNA is TGCAGTGCCCGGACAGGGACGAGTCCTCGACTGTTTTTT. The chain employs TRBV20-1 and TRBJ1-4; 8 bases align to TRBD1. Per the germline V gene, CDR1 is DFQATT and CDR2 is SNEGSKA (reference sequence). The CDR3 is 13 amino acids. V dropped 6 bases and J dropped 13; count of bases not matched to a gene: 13.